This T cell receptor (beta chain) was recovered during a study of T cell changes during pregnancy in multiple sclerosis. The length of the CDR3 is 16 residues. Deletions cut 8 bases from V and 2 bases from J, with 19 bases between. The germline CDR1 and CDR2 sequences are MGHRA and YSYEKL. Sequencing used immunoSEQ multiplex PCR; TCRdb keeps in-frame clones, though not all of them. The sample yields tens of thousands of clones, 93% seen once. The sample consisted of peripheral blood, taken in the second trimester of pregnancy. The TCR was taken from a female donor with multiple sclerosis, enrolled in a pregnancy study. The chain combines TRBV4-1 with TRBJ2-1; D remains unclear. The CDR3 loop reads CASRGGPSGTYNEQFF. CDR3 sequence (DNA): TGCGCCAGCCGTGGCGGCCCCTCTGGCACCTACAATGAGCAGTTCTTC.